The T cell receptor beta chain under discussion was sequenced for a study of blood T cell repertoires in COVID-19. Across the whole study: The study drew acute and convalescent COVID-19 samples from the United States, Italy and Spain. The analysed material was cDNA or gDNA that came from T cells, B-cell-depleted T cells, or PBMCs.

The V and J ends lost 3 bases and 10 bases, in that order; junction bases with no gene match: 12. This CDR3 region has 15 residues. Per germline, CDR1 LGHNA and CDR2 YNFKEQ. This clone occurred many times. Study processing details: Quantification of nucleated cells was approximated via reference gene primer amplification. Sequencing was performed with immunoSEQ multiplex PCR; in TCRdb, only in-frame clones are kept and a portion is missing. V and J calls and clone size follow that table, whereas D and trimming were derived from the DNA. The sample holds over 120,000 clones, under 90% seen once. The chain employs TRBV4-2 and TRBJ2-1, with 7 bases lining up with TRBD1. The sequence was collected from a human donor in a cohort sampled during active COVID-19. The sample comprised peripheral blood. The CDR3 DNA reads as TGTGCCAGCAGCCATGGGACGATTAGGGGGCAGGAGCAGTTCTTC. Its translation is CASSHGTIRGQEQFF.